The clone carrying this T cell receptor (beta chain) occurred a few times. The antigen remains unidentified. This record belongs to a study of T cell repertoires in cytomegalovirus infection. The CDR3 contains 15 residues. Trimming took 0 bases from V and 0 from J, leaving 10 bases between them. The germline CDR1 and CDR2 sequences are SGDLS and YYNGEE. Whole-study results and caveats: HLA-C-restricted, CMV-specific TCR beta clonotypes were dominant ex vivo.

TCRdb reprocessed the reads with MiXCR, giving one entry per CDR3 protein. The sample includes about 24,000 distinct CDR3 sequences, under 25% of them seen just once. The sequences come from CD8+ T cells from cultured PBMCs, collected from culture after CMV antigen stimulation. The source of this sequence is a human donor in good health (CMV status not recorded). Some clones in this sample may be carry-over from other donors' samples. The V call is TRBV9, the J call TRBJ2-7; D gene uncertain. The CDR3 region is CASSVDGRTSYEQYF. CDR3 DNA sequence: TGTGCCAGCAGCGTAGATGGCAGGACCTCCTACGAGCAGTACTTC.